Listed here are 29 T cell receptor beta chains from one sample, sequenced in a study of long-term antiretroviral therapy in people with HIV. Runs used v3.0 of the immunoSEQ assay and were done at survey level. TCRdb's table, derived via immunoSEQ multiplex PCR, lists solely in-frame clones and lacks some. The data contain about 25,000 clones, 80% to 90% of them singletons. The material was unsorted PBMCs, obtained 1.2 years after starting antiretroviral therapy. These receptors were collected from a man aged 50 or older with HIV.

The J gene is TRBJ1-3, the V gene TRBV30; unclear D gene. Trimming cost V 0 bases and J 4 bases, with 7 bases left between them. The germline gives CDR1 GTSNPN, CDR2 SVGIG (reference sequence). The CDR3 runs to 13 residues. DNA of the CDR3: TGTGCCTGGAGTGTACTAGGGGGAAACACCATATATTTT. This encodes CAWSVLGGNTIYF.

This clone was seen only once. CDR3 loop: CASSLISWVGAETQYF. For the CDR3, the DNA is TGCGCCAGCAGCTTGATTTCTTGGGTCGGGGCTGAGACCCAGTACTTC. The chain combines TRBV5-1 with TRBJ2-5; D is perhaps TRBD1 or TRBD2 (5 bases each). The CDR3 is 16 residues long. V was clipped by 1 base and J by 5 bases, with 18 bases between them. Germline loops: CDR1 SGHRS, CDR2 YFSETQ.

V gene TRBV15 combines with J gene TRBJ2-7; no clear D gene. The CDR3 covers 12 residues. The V gene's germline CDR1 is LNHNV and CDR2 YYDKDF (reference sequence). V lost 2 bases to trimming and J lost 4 bases, with 6 bases between them. DNA for the CDR3: TGTGCCACCAGCAGACATTCATACGAGCAGTACTTC. Protein product: CATSRHSYEQYF.

The chain couples TRBV6-5 to TRBJ2-7; 7 bases line up with TRBD2. The CDR3 extends over 14 amino acids. Germline CDR1 reads MNHEY; CDR2 reads SVGAGI. Unmatched junction bases numbered 1, after V lost 2 bases and J lost 0 bases. The CDR3 coding sequence is TGTGCCAGCAGTTACCAGCGGGGCTCCTACGAGCAGTACTTC. Protein product: CASSYQRGSYEQYF.

The chain uses TRBV5-1 and TRBJ2-3; TRBD1 matches at 8 bases. The CDR3 spans 14 residues. CDR1 is SGHRS and CDR2 is YFSETQ in the germline V gene. The V and J ends lost 5 bases and 3 bases, in that order; junction bases with no gene match: 5. CDR3 amino acids: CASRRGQATDTQYF. The CDR3 coding sequence is TGCGCCAGCAGGAGGGGACAGGCGACAGATACGCAGTATTTT.

The rearrangement joins TRBV7-9 to TRBJ1-1; TRBD1 might be the D (5 bases). Germline assignment: CDR1 SEHNR and CDR2 FQNEAQ (reference sequence). This CDR3 spans 16 amino acids. The germline V and J ends were trimmed by 5 bases and 0 bases, with 16 bases remaining between them. The CDR3, as DNA: TGTGCCAGCAGCCCGGGGGTCCTGGGATTGAACACTGAAGCTTTCTTT. Encoded protein: CASSPGVLGLNTEAFF.

J is TRBJ2-2 and V is TRBV2, with D perhaps TRBD1 (6 bases). Germline V gene sequence: CDR1 SNHLY, CDR2 FYNNEI. V dropped 8 bases and J dropped 0 bases, with 13 bases sitting between them. This CDR3 spans 15 amino acids. The CDR3 loop reads CASSRTAANTGELFF. Here the CDR3 DNA reads TGTGCCAGCTCCAGGACAGCCGCGAACACCGGGGAGCTGTTTTTT.

The V call is TRBV2, the J call TRBJ1-1; 7 bases match TRBD1. CDR1 is SNHLY and CDR2 is FYNNEI in the germline V gene. The CDR3 extends over 14 amino acids. V trimming: 3 bases; J trimming: 3 bases; junction bases outside the gene matches: 4. CDR3 coding DNA: TGTGCCAGCAGTGAGCGGACAGGACACACTGAAGCTTTCTTT. It codes for CASSERTGHTEAFF.

This chain uses TRBV7-2 with TRBJ2-7, with 7 bases matching TRBD2. This CDR3 region has 15 residues. CDR1 and CDR2 (germline): SGHTA, FQGNSA. Trimming removed 5 bases from V and 2 bases from J; junction bases left unmatched: 9. CDR3 sequence: CASSTRGEEAYEQYF. CDR3 nucleotides: TGTGCCAGCAGCACCCGGGGGGAGGAGGCCTACGAGCAGTACTTC.

V usage is TRBV4-3 and J usage is TRBJ1-1, with 10 bases fitting TRBD1. The CDR3 is 18 residues long. In germline, CDR1 is LGHNA, CDR2 YSLEER. V was pared by 1 base and J by 1 base, with 9 bases of the junction left unmatched. The CDR3 protein is CASSQGATGQGTNTEAFF. Written as DNA, the CDR3 is TGCGCCAGCAGCCAAGGGGCCACGGGACAGGGGACGAACACTGAAGCTTTCTTT.

In DNA, the CDR3 is TGTGCCTGGAGTGTACGCGTGGGGAACACTGAAGCTTTCTTT. It is translated as CAWSVRVGNTEAFF. The V gene is TRBV30, the J gene TRBJ1-1; D call uncertain. CDR3 length equals 14 residues. The V and J ends lost 0 bases and 1 base respectively, with 9 bases between them. Germline assignment: CDR1 GTSNPN and CDR2 SVGIG (reference sequence). Full variable domain (rest looked up from reference TRBV30 and TRBJ1-1): SQTIHQWPATLVQPVGSPLSLECTVEGTSNPNLYWYRQAAGRGLQLLFYSVGIGQISSEVPQNLSASRPQDRQFILSSKKLLLSDSGFYLCAWSVRVGNTEAFFGQGTRLTVV.

The chain couples TRBV28 to TRBJ1-2; 8 positions agree with TRBD1. The CDR3 runs 14 residues. Germline-derived CDR1 and CDR2 are MDHEN and SYDVKM. V was pared by 5 bases and J by 6 bases, with 8 bases of the junction left unmatched. CDR3 in amino acids: CASSHSDRADGYTF. CDR3 nucleotide sequence: TGTGCCAGCAGTCACTCGGACAGGGCGGATGGCTACACCTTC.

This chain uses TRBV29-1 with TRBJ1-2; 7 bases agree with TRBD1. After removal of 7 bases from V and 4 bases from J, the junction contained 15 bases not matched to a gene. Germline-derived CDR1 and CDR2 are SQVTM and ANQGSEA. The CDR3 consists of 15 residues. In nucleotides, the CDR3 is TGCAGCGCCCTACAGAGACAGGGCCTCTTCTATGGCTACACCTTC. Encoded protein: CSALQRQGLFYGYTF.

The V and J genes are TRBV5-8 and TRBJ1-4; TRBD1 matches at 7 bases. V shed 0 bases, J shed 7 bases, and the junction held 6 bases outside the gene matches. Germline V gives CDR1 SGHTS, CDR2 YDEGEE. The CDR3 is made up of 15 amino acids. This chain's CDR3 is CASSLAETGIEKLFF. The CDR3 bases are TGTGCCAGCAGCTTGGCCGAGACAGGGATTGAAAAACTGTTTTTT.

The chain links TRBV6-1 to TRBJ2-7, with no clear D. This CDR3 has 13 amino acids. Trimming shortened V by 6 bases and J by 2 bases, and 11 bases separated the two germline ends. Germline values: CDR1 MNHNS, CDR2 SASEGT. The CDR3 DNA follows: TGTGCCAGCAGGTTTTCAGGAGCCTACGAGCAGTACTTC. Its translation is CASRFSGAYEQYF.

The chain carries TRBV6-5 and TRBJ2-6; D remains ambiguous. This CDR3 contains 14 residues. Trimming took off 7 bases at V and 1 base at J, with 8 bases between the two ends. The germline V gene encodes CDR1 MNHEY and CDR2 SVGAGI. Written as DNA, the CDR3 is TGTGCCAGCACCATTCGGTCTGGGGCCAACGTCCTGACTTTC. Residues: CASTIRSGANVLTF.

The V call is TRBV6-5, the J call TRBJ2-2; D is ambiguous. V shed 0 bases and J shed 3 bases, with 5 bases lying between them. Looked up from germline, CDR1 is MNHEY and CDR2 is SVGAGI. This CDR3 is built from 14 residues. The DNA for the CDR3 is TGTGCCAGCAGTTACTCTCAAGACACCGGGGAGCTGTTTTTT. Translation: CASSYSQDTGELFF.

This chain joins TRBV18 and TRBJ1-1; D is possibly TRBD1 (6 bases). Germline V lookup: CDR1 KGHSH, CDR2 LQKENI. The ends were cut back, 5 bases at V and 0 bases at J, with 7 bases in the middle. The CDR3 extends over 13 amino acids. CDR3 loop: CASSTGLNTEAFF. For the CDR3, the DNA is TGTGCCAGCTCAACAGGGCTGAACACTGAAGCTTTCTTT.

The rearrangement uses TRBV6-5 and TRBJ2-2; a weak D match, TRBD1 (7 bases). V lost 7 bases and J 1 base, leaving 10 bases between the germline ends. Per germline, CDR1 MNHEY and CDR2 SVGAGI. CDR3 size: 14 residues. CDR3 DNA: TGTGCCAGCAACCAGGGGGGGAACACCGGGGAGCTGTTTTTT. Its translation: CASNQGGNTGELFF.

The chain has TRBV18 and TRBJ2-7, with TRBD2 as a possible D gene (6 bases). Trimming took off 4 bases at V and 2 bases at J, with 9 bases between the two ends. CDR3 length equals 13 residues. The germline V gene encodes CDR1 KGHSH and CDR2 LQKENI. CDR3: CASSLPGAYEQYF. The DNA of the CDR3 is TGTGCCAGCTCACTGCCGGGGGCCTACGAGCAGTACTTC.

The CDR3 reads CAISERAAPEATQYF. The CDR3 bases are TGTGCCATCAGTGAGAGAGCTGCTCCAGAAGCGACCCAGTACTTC. V gene TRBV10-3 combines with J gene TRBJ2-5; D not certain. Trimming took off 2 bases at V and 7 bases at J, with 17 bases between the two ends. The CDR3 is made up of 15 amino acids. Germline loops: CDR1 ENHRY, CDR2 SYGVKD.

This clone was seen a handful of times. Here the CDR3 DNA reads TGTGCCAGCAGCTTAATGGGGGCCCCAAGCTCCTACAATGAGCAGTTCTTC. Protein: CASSLMGAPSSYNEQFF. The genes are TRBV7-3 and TRBJ2-1; tentative D call: TRBD1 (6 bases). The CDR3 contains 17 residues. Trimming took 1 base from V and 0 from J, leaving 13 bases between them. CDR1 and CDR2 (germline): SGHTA, FQGTGA.

The chain is built from TRBV7-2 and TRBJ2-5; D possibly uses TRBD1 or TRBD2 (7 bases each). The germline V and J ends were trimmed by 4 bases and 4 bases, with 16 bases remaining between them. The germline CDR1 and CDR2 sequences are SGHTA and FQGNSA. The CDR3 has 15 amino acids. CDR3 coding DNA: TGTGCCAGCAGCTGGGCAGGGGGGGATGGAGAGACCCAGTACTTC. It is translated as CASSWAGGDGETQYF.

The rearrangement uses TRBV28 and TRBJ1-1; TRBD1 agrees at 8 bases. With V trimmed by 7 bases and J by 5 bases, 9 bases remained unmatched. Germline V CDR1 and CDR2: MDHEN, SYDVKM. The CDR3 spans 14 residues. For the CDR3, the DNA is TGTGCCAGCATTTCCAGGGGGCGCGGTACTGAAGCTTTCTTT. Its translation: CASISRGRGTEAFF.

This chain connects TRBV7-8 to TRBJ1-2; no firm D call. The V and J ends lost 2 bases and 4 bases respectively, with 14 bases between them. The CDR3 is 15 amino acids. The germline CDR1 and CDR2 sequences are SGHVS and FQNEAQ. DNA of the CDR3: TGTGCCAGCAGCTTATTGGGCAGCACCGGCTATGGCTACACCTTC. Protein product: CASSLLGSTGYGYTF.

This rearrangement joins TRBV28 to TRBJ2-7, with 7 bases lining up with TRBD1. The CDR3 runs to 16 residues. The germline gives CDR1 MDHEN, CDR2 SYDVKM. Trimming at V came to 5 bases and at J to 0 bases, leaving 10 bases not matched to a gene. The CDR3 DNA is TGTGCCAGCAGTGGATCTACAGGGGCCCTCTCCTACGAGCAGTACTTC. Translating gives CASSGSTGALSYEQYF.

The table lists this clone with a few counts. This rearrangement joins TRBV5-4 to TRBJ2-7; a possible D gene is TRBD2 (6 bases). This CDR3 has 14 amino acids. CDR1 and CDR2 (germline): SGHNT, YYREEE (reference sequence). V shed 0 bases and J shed 5 bases, with 12 bases lying between them. The CDR3 sequence is CASSLGTTAHEQYF. CDR3 DNA sequence: TGTGCCAGCAGCTTGGGGACTACAGCTCACGAGCAGTACTTC.

The V and J genes are TRBV7-2 and TRBJ2-2, with D maybe TRBD2 (5 bases). V dropped 1 base and J dropped 5 bases, with 8 bases sitting between them. The V gene's germline CDR1 is SGHTA and CDR2 FQGNSA. There are 14 residues in the CDR3. The CDR3 DNA reads TGTGCCAGCAGCTTAGTTGGCGGGACCGGGGAGCTGTTTTTT. Translation gives CASSLVGGTGELFF.

Sample share makes this clone medium-sized (0.01 to 0.1%). The genes are TRBV11-2 and TRBJ1-2; D is unresolved. The CDR3 runs 11 residues. Germline V lookup: CDR1 SGHAT, CDR2 FQNNGV. Trimming pared 7 bases from V and 8 bases from J, leaving 11 bases between. The CDR3 reads CASTQLGGYTF. DNA for the CDR3: TGTGCCAGCACCCAACTAGGGGGCTACACCTTC. Drawing the rest from reference TRBV11-2 and TRBJ1-2, the complete variable domain is EAGVAQSPRYKIIEKRQSVAFWCNPISGHATLYWYQQILGQGPKLLIQFQNNGVVDDSQLPKDRFSAERLKGVDSTLKIQPAKLEDSAVYLCASTQLGGYTFGSGTRLTVV.